This TCR beta chain is drawn from a study of T cell repertoires in cytomegalovirus infection. Turning to the study itself: Evidence of both CMV infection and a matching HLA type came from public TCR beta signatures. The study, taken as a whole, reports: Identification of carriers of CMV plus the relevant HLA was performed using cumulative public TCR beta family frequency. Across the ex vivo response, the dominant clonotypes were HLA-C-restricted CMV-specific TCR beta clonotypes.

On this clonotype: The antigen remains undetermined.

The CDR3 is made up of 14 amino acids. In germline, CDR1 is SNHLY, CDR2 FYNNEI. Trimming cost V 7 bases and J 0 bases, with 12 bases left between them. Each CDR3 protein is one row after TCRdb ran MiXCR on the reads. Of around 180,000 distinct CDR3 sequences listed, roughly 30% are singletons. This rearrangement joins TRBV2 to TRBJ2-5, with a tentative D call TRBD2 (6 bases). The TCR sequence derives from a human donor in good health (CMV status not recorded). Some clones in this sample may be carry-over from other donors' samples. Sequencing input: PBMCs. CDR3 amino acids: CASILGRYQETQYF. The CDR3 nucleotides read TGTGCCAGCATCTTGGGGAGGTACCAAGAGACCCAGTACTTC.